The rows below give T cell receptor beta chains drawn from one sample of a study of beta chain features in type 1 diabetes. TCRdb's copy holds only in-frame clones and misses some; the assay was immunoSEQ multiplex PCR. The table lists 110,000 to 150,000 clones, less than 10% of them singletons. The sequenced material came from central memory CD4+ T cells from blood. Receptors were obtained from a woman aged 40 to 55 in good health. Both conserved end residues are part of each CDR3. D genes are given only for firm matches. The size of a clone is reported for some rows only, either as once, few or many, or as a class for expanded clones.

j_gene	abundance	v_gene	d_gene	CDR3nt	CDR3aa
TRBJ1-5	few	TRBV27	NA	TGTGCCAGCAGGCGACAGACCAATCAGCCCCAGCATTTT	CASRRQTNQPQHF
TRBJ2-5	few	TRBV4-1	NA	TGCGCCAGCAGCCAAGATTCGAACCTACAAGAGACCCAGTACTTC	CASSQDSNLQETQYF
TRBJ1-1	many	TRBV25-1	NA	TGTGCCAGCAGAGCCGTAATGAACACTGAAGCTTTCTTT	CASRAVMNTEAFF
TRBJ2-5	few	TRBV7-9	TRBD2	TGTGCCAGCAGCCCTAGCGGGCCTACGCAAGAGACCCAGTACTTC	CASSPSGPTQETQYF
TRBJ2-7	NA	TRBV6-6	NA	TGTGCCAGCAGTCGAGGTAGTTCCTACGAGCAGTACTTC	CASSRGSSYEQYF
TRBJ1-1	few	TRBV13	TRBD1	TGTGCCAGCAGCTGGACAGGGTCGGGTTTAATGAACACTGAAGCTTTCTTT	CASSWTGSGLMNTEAFF
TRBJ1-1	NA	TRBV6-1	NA	TGTGCCAGCAGTGGCGGAGGGAGAACTGAAGCTTTCTTT	CASSGGGRTEAFF
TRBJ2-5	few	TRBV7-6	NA	TGTGCCAGCAGCCTCGTAAGGGAGGAGACCCAGTACTTC	CASSLVREETQYF
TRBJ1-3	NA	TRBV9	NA	TGTGCCAGCAGCGTAGCAGTGAATTCTGGAAACACCATATATTTT	CASSVAVNSGNTIYF
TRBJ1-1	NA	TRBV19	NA	TGTGCCAGTAACGGGGAAGAGGGATGGGAGGACACTGAAGCTTTCTTT	CASNGEEGWEDTEAFF
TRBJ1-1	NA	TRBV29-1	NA	TGCAGCGCTACCCGACAGCCTGGCACTGAAGCTTTCTTT	CSATRQPGTEAFF
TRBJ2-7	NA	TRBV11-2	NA	TGTGCCAGCCGCCCCATGGCGGCGGAGCAGTACTTC	CASRPMAAEQYF
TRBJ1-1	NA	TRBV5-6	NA	TGTGCCAGCAGCCCCTCCCCGGGAAGCACTGAAGCTTTCTTT	CASSPSPGSTEAFF
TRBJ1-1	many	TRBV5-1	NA	TGCGCCAGCGCCATGCTTGGTGGGACAAACACTGAAGCTTTCTTT	CASAMLGGTNTEAFF
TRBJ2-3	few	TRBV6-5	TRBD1	TGTGCGGTCCGGGACAGGGCCTCCTCGGATACGCAGTATTTT	CAVRDRASSDTQYF
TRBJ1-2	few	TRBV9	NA	TGTGCCAGCAGCGTCCAGACAGGAGCTAACTATGGCTACACCTTC	CASSVQTGANYGYTF
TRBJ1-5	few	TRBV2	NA	TGTGCCAGCAGAATATCGGACAGTTCGGTCAATCAGCCCCAGCATTTT	CASRISDSSVNQPQHF
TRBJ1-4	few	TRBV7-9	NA	TGTGCCAGCAGCTTAGGGGCGGGGGAAAAACTGTTTTTT	CASSLGAGEKLFF
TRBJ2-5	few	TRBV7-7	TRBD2	TGTGCCAGCAGCCAGCGGGGAGAGACCCAGTACTTC	CASSQRGETQYF
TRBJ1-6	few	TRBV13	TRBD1	TGTGCCAGCAGCCCACCCGGACAGGCGGAGAATTCACCCCTCCACTTT	CASSPPGQAENSPLHF
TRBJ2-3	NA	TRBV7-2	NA	TGTGCCAGCAGCGGCCGGGTCCCGGGGATGACAGATACGCAGTATTTT	CASSGRVPGMTDTQYF
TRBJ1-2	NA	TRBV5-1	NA	TGCGCCAGCAGGGATAGGACAGCAAACTATGGCTACACCTTC	CASRDRTANYGYTF
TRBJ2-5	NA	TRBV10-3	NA	TGTGCCATCGGGCTAGCTTCAGAGACCCAGTACTTC	CAIGLASETQYF
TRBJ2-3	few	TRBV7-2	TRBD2	TGTGCCAGCAGCGGAACCCTAGCGGGGGGCGGCGCTACGCAGTATTTT	CASSGTLAGGGATQYF
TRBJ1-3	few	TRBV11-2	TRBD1	TGTGCCAGCAGCTTAGACAGGGGGACTGGAAACACCATATATTTT	CASSLDRGTGNTIYF
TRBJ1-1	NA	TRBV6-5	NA	TGTGCCATCAGTGGGTCGGTAGTTGGAGGGCAAGAAGCTTTCTTT	CAISGSVVGGQEAFF
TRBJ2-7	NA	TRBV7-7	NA	TGTGCTAGCAGTTATGGCCAGACCTACGAGCAGTACTTC	CASSYGQTYEQYF
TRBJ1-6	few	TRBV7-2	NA	TGTGCCAGCAGCTTAGAGGGTTCAGGGTCATCGTATCCCCTCCACTTT	CASSLEGSGSSYPLHF
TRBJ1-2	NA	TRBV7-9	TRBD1	TGTGCCAGCAGGAAAACAGGGGGAAGCGGCTACACCTTC	CASRKTGGSGYTF
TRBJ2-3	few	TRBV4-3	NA	TGCGCCAGCAGCCAAGGGGAGAGGCAGGTGACAGATACGCAGTATTTT	CASSQGERQVTDTQYF
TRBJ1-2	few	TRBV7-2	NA	TGTGCCAGCAGCTTAGCGCGGAAGGGCAGCGGGTACACCTTC	CASSLARKGSGYTF
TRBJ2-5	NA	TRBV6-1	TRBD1	TGTGCCAGCAGTGTAGGGGGCCCACAAGAGACCCAGTACTTC	CASSVGGPQETQYF
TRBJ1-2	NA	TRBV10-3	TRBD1	TGTGCCATCAGTGGTGGGACAGGGAGCTACACCTTC	CAISGGTGSYTF
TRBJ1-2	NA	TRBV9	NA	TGTGCCAGCAGCGCCCAAGGACTGTTAGATGGCTACACCTTC	CASSAQGLLDGYTF
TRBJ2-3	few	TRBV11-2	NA	TGTGCCAGCAGCTTAGACAGGGGTGGCACAGATACGCAGTATTTT	CASSLDRGGTDTQYF
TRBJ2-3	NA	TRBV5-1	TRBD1	TGCGCCAGCACCACCGGGACAGGGGGCACAGATACGCAGTATTTT	CASTTGTGGTDTQYF
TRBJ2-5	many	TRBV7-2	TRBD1	TGTGCCAGCAGCCAAGGGACAGGGCAAGAGACCCAGTACTTC	CASSQGTGQETQYF
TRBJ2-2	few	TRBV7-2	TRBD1	TGTGCCAGCAGCCCGGACAGGCTGAACACCGGGGAGCTGTTTTTT	CASSPDRLNTGELFF
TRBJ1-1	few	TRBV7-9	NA	TGTGCCAGCAGCCCCCATAGCAGAACTGAAGCTTTCTTT	CASSPHSRTEAFF
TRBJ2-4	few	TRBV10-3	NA	TGTGCCATCCGAGAAGAACTAGCCAAAAACATTCAGTACTTC	CAIREELAKNIQYF
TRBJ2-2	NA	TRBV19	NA	TGTGCCAGTAGTAATCCCCGGCAGGTTGCCACCGGGGAGCTGTTTTTT	CASSNPRQVATGELFF
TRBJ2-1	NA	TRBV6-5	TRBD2	TGTGCCAGCAGTCGGACTAGCGGGGGGTACAATGAGCAGTTCTTC	CASSRTSGGYNEQFF
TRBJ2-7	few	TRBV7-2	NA	TGTGCCAGCAAAGGTGGGCGATACGAGCAGTACTTC	CASKGGRYEQYF
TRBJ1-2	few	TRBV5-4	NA	TGTGCCAGCAGCTTGGGGCAGGTTAACTATGGCTACACCTTC	CASSLGQVNYGYTF
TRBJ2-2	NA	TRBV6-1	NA	TGTGCCACCCGGTCGGGACAAGATAGTCACGGGGAGCTGTTTTTT	CATRSGQDSHGELFF
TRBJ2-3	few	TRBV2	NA	TGTGCCAGCAGTGAGGAGGGCTCACCAAAGGGTACGCAGTATTTT	CASSEEGSPKGTQYF
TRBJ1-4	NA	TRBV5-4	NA	TGTGCCAGCAGCTTACAGGGACTAGAGGAAAAACTGTTTTTT	CASSLQGLEEKLFF
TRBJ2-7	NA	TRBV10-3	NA	TGTGCCATCAGTGAGTCGACTATTTGGCAAAGCTCCTACGAGCAGTACTTC	CAISESTIWQSSYEQYF
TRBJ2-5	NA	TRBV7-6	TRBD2	TGTGCCAGCAGCTTAGCGGCTGCTGGGGGCGGGGGGGGAGAGACCCAGTACTTC	CASSLAAAGGGGGETQYF
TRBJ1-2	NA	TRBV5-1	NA	TGCGCCAGCAGCTTGTTACTCACCGACGGGGGCTACACCTTC	CASSLLLTDGGYTF
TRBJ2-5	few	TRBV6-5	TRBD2	TGTGCCATCTCTCGAGTCGGGGGGACCCAAGAGACCCAGTACTTC	CAISRVGGTQETQYF
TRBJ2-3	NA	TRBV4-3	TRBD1	TGCGCCAGCAGCCAAGCCGAAAGGACAGGGAACACAGATACGCAGTATTTT	CASSQAERTGNTDTQYF
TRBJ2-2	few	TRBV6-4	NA	TGTGCCAGCAGTTCCCTGAGAAAAGACGGGGAGCTGTTTTTT	CASSSLRKDGELFF
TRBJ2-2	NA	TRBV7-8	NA	TGTGCCAGCGAAAGGGGACTCCTTAACACCGGGGAGCTGTTTTTT	CASERGLLNTGELFF
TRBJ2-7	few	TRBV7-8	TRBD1	TGTGCCAGCACCCGTGAGGACAGGGGGCAGGGCGAGCAGTACTTC	CASTREDRGQGEQYF